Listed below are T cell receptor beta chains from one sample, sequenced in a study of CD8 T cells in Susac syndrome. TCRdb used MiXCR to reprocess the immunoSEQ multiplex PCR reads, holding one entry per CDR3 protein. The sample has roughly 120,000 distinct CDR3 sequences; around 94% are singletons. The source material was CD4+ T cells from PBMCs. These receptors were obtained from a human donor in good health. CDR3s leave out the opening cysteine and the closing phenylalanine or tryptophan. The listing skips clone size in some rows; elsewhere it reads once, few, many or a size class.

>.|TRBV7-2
ASSLGQGGGYPEAF
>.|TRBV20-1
SARAGTADNQPQH
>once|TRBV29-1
SVGEGDRSTQY
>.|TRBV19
ASTLRASGDSTDTQY
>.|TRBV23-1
ASSQFRTDHQPQH
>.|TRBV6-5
ARLPGPPKQF
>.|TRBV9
ASSPRGPGTEAF
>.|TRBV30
AWSEGVGNQPQH
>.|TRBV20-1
SGTGGSEQY
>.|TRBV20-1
SARHSTGNTEAF
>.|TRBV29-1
SVSGTGAFYGYT
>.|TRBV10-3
AITDPGTGGYTEAF
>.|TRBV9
ASSEQGRLNTEVF
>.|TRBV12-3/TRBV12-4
ASSLGRRFGGLSTDTQY
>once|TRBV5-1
ASGAGGPGEQY
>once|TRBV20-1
SAKGRGLGGETQY
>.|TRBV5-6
ASSSFQGGEQY
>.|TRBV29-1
SVQGRVWGSYNEQF
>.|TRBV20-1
SARYISEAF
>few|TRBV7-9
ASSFGGNTIY
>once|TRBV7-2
ASTPRASGIREQY
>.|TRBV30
AWTPTGAGTEAF
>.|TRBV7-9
ASSFSTGASKGYNEQF
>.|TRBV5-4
ASSLNRQETQY
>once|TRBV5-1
ASSLSFEDQPQH
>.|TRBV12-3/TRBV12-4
ASSLDQREQY
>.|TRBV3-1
ASSHHRGKRTGELF
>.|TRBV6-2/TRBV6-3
ATLLAATDTQY